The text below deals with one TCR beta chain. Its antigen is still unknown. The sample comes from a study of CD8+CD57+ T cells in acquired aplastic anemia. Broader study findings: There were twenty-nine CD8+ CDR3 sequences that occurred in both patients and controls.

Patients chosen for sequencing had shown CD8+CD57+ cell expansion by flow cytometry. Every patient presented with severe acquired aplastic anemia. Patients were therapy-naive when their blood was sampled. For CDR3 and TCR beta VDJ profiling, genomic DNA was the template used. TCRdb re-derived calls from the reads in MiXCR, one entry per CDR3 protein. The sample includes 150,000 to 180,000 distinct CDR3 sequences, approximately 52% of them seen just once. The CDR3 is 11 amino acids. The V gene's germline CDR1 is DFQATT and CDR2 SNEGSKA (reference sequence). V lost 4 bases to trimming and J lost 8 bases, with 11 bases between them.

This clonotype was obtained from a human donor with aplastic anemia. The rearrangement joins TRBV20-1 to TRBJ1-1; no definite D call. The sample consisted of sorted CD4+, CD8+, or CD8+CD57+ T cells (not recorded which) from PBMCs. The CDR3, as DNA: TGCAGTGCTACCACGTTCCCCGAAGCTTTCTTT. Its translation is CSATTFPEAFF.